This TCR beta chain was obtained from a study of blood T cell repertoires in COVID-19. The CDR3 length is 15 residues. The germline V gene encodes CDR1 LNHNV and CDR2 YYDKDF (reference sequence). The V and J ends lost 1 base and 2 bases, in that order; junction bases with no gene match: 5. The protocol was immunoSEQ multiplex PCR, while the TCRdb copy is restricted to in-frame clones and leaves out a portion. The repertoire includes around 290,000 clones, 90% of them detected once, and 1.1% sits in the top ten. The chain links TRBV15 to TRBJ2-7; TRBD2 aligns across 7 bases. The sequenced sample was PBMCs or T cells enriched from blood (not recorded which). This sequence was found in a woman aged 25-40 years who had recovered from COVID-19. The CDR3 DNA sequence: TGTGCCACCAGCAGAGCCAGCGGGGTCCCCTACGAGCAGTACTTC. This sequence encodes CATSRASGVPYEQYF.